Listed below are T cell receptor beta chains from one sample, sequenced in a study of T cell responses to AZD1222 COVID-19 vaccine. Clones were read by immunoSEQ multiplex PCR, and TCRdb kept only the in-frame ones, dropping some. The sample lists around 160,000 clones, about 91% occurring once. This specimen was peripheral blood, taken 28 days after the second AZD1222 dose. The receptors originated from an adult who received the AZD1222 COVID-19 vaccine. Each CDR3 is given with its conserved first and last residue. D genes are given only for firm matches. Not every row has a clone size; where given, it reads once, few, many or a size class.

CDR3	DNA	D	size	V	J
CASGGRGAPGNQPQHF	TGTGCCAGTGGAGGGCGGGGGGCGCCGGGGAATCAGCCCCAGCATTTT	.	.	TRBV19	TRBJ1-5
CASSPLGQGSGYGYTF	TGTGCCAGCAGCCCACTCGGACAGGGCTCGGGCTATGGCTACACCTTC	TRBD1	.	TRBV5-6	TRBJ1-2
CASSYQDTNTEAFF	TGTGCCAGCAGTTACCAGGATACGAACACTGAAGCTTTCTTT	.	.	TRBV6-2/TRBV6-3	TRBJ1-1
CAISNRGMNTEAFF	TGTGCCATCAGTAACAGGGGGATGAACACTGAAGCTTTCTTT	TRBD1	.	TRBV10-3	TRBJ1-1
CASSQDGETQYF	TGTGCCAGCAGCCAAGATGGGGAGACCCAGTACTTC	.	.	TRBV3-1/TRBV3-2	TRBJ2-5
CASSPSSGNTIYF	TGTGCCAGCAGCCCTTCTTCGGGAAACACCATATATTTT	.	.	TRBV3-1/TRBV3-2	TRBJ1-3
CASSNEEGENRGRKSEAFF	TGTGCCAGCAGCAATGAGGAGGGCGAGAACAGGGGGCGAAAGTCCGAAGCTTTCTTT	.	.	TRBV21-1	TRBJ1-1
CAWSPGGGNEKLFF	TGTGCCTGGTCCCCCGGCGGGGGGAATGAAAAACTGTTTTTT	.	.	TRBV30	TRBJ1-4
CASKSGGQETQYF	TGTGCCAGCAAATCCGGGGGACAGGAGACCCAGTACTTC	.	.	TRBV2	TRBJ2-5
CASSTQGTANTEAFF	TGTGCCAGCAGCACACAGGGGACGGCGAACACTGAAGCTTTCTTT	TRBD1	once	TRBV7-8	TRBJ1-1